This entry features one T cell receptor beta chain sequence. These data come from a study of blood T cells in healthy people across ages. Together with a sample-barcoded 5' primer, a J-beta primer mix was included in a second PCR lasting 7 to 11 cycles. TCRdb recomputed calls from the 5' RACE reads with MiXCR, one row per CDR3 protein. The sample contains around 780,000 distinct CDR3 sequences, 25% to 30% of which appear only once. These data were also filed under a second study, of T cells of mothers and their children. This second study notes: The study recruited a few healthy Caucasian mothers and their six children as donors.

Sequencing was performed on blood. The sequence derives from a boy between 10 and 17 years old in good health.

CDR3 sequence: CSARGTEHQPQHF. In DNA, the CDR3 is TGCAGTGCTAGGGGGACCGAACATCAGCCCCAGCATTTT. The chain joins TRBV20-1 to TRBJ1-5; TRBD1 might be the D (5 bases). There are 13 residues in the CDR3. From germline, CDR1 is DFQATT and CDR2 SNEGSKA (reference sequence). V was cut by 3 bases and J by 5 bases, with 11 bases left in between.